The 9 T cell receptor beta chains in this list originate from one sample, sequenced in a study of blood T cell repertoires in COVID-19. Sequenced by immunoSEQ multiplex PCR; TCRdb stores in-frame clones only, minus some. The table lists over 120,000 clones, roughly 85% of them singletons. Sequenced input: PBMCs or T cells enriched from blood (not recorded which). The receptors stem from a woman aged 45-60 years who had recovered from COVID-19.

This clone was detected once. The rearrangement joins TRBV19 to TRBJ1-1; tentative D call: TRBD1 (5 bases). Trimming stripped 7 bases from V and 10 bases from J, with 22 bases between. Per germline, CDR1 LNHDA and CDR2 SQIVND (reference sequence). CDR3 size: 14 residues. CDR3 region: CASNPRGPGGSAFF. CDR3 coding DNA: TGTGCCAGTAACCCCAGAGGCCCCGGGGGATCAGCTTTCTTT.

The V and J genes are TRBV24-1 and TRBJ2-3; 9 nucleotides agree with TRBD1. The CDR3 runs 17 residues. The V segment lost 3 bases and the J segment 1 base; nucleotides outside the gene matches: 7. The V gene's germline CDR1 is KGHDR and CDR2 SFDVKD. This CDR3 reads CATSDPGQGFGTDTQYF. Written as DNA, the CDR3 is TGTGCCACCAGTGATCCGGGACAGGGATTCGGCACAGATACGCAGTATTTT.

The chain is built from TRBV3-1 (or the pseudogene TRBV3-2) and TRBJ1-1; D possibly corresponds to TRBD1 (5 bases). Trimming pared 2 bases from V and 0 bases from J, leaving 10 bases between. Per the germline V gene, CDR1 is LGHDT and CDR2 is YNNKEL (reference sequence). CDR3 size: 15 residues. The CDR3 spells CASSQRQRMNTEAFF. The CDR3 DNA is TGTGCCAGCAGCCAAAGACAGAGAATGAACACTGAAGCTTTCTTT.

This chain uses TRBV30 with TRBJ1-5; D is perhaps TRBD1 (5 bases). V was pared by 1 base and J by 6 bases, with 16 bases between. CDR1 is GTSNPN, CDR2 SVGIG, per germline (reference sequence). The CDR3 loop spans 15 amino acids. CDR3 bases: TGTGCCTGGAGTGGGACGGGCCAAAGGGGTCAGCCCCAGCATTTT. Its translation: CAWSGTGQRGQPQHF.

The chain carries TRBV19 and TRBJ1-5, with D perhaps TRBD1 (5 bases). The germline V gene encodes CDR1 LNHDA and CDR2 SQIVND (reference sequence). V lost 1 base, J lost 2 bases, and 15 bases lay in between. CDR3 length equals 17 residues. The CDR3 nucleotides read TGTGCCAGTAGTATAGGCAGGGTGGGGGGAGGCAATCAGCCCCAGCATTTT. Protein product: CASSIGRVGGGNQPQHF.

The J gene is TRBJ2-7, the V gene TRBV29-1, with D possibly TRBD1 on 6 matching bases. CDR1 SQVTM and CDR2 ANQGSEA come from the germline V gene. This CDR3 has 13 amino acids. V shed 6 bases and J shed 2 bases, with 14 bases lying between them. The DNA for the CDR3 is TGCAGCGTCGGGACACCTAAACCCTACGAGCAGTACTTC. It specifies CSVGTPKPYEQYF.

V gene TRBV24-1 combines with J gene TRBJ2-5; 7 positions agree with TRBD1. This CDR3 region has 17 residues. V gave up 7 bases and J gave up 5 bases; unmatched junction bases: 18. CDR1 KGHDR and CDR2 SFDVKD come from the germline V gene. CDR3 loop: CATSGKGQDESDETQYF. The CDR3 DNA reads as TGTGCCACCAGCGGAAAAGGACAGGATGAAAGTGATGAGACCCAGTACTTC.

The chain couples TRBV28 to TRBJ2-7; 7 bases are a match to TRBD1. With V trimmed by 6 bases and J by 5 bases, 13 bases remained unmatched. Germline loops: CDR1 MDHEN, CDR2 SYDVKM. The CDR3 length is 15 residues. CDR3 nucleotides: TGTGCCAGCAGCCGGGGTAGGGGGCGCAGCCACGAGCAGTACTTC. Protein product: CASSRGRGRSHEQYF. Complete variable domain (other parts from reference TRBV28 and TRBJ2-7): DVKVTQSSRYLVKRTGEKVFLECVQDMDHENMFWYRQDPGLGLRLIYFSYDVKMKEKGDIPEGYSVSREKKERFSLILESASTNQTSMYLCASSRGRGRSHEQYFGPGTRLTVT.

This clone was recorded a few times. The chain couples TRBV28 to TRBJ2-5; TRBD2 aligns across 8 bases. The CDR3 totals 16 residues. Germline CDR1 reads MDHEN; CDR2 reads SYDVKM. With V trimmed by 0 bases and J by 1 base, 4 bases remained unmatched. CDR3 nucleotide sequence: TGTGCCAGCAGTTTATGGTCTAGCGGGTCCCAAGAGACCCAGTACTTC. As protein: CASSLWSSGSQETQYF.